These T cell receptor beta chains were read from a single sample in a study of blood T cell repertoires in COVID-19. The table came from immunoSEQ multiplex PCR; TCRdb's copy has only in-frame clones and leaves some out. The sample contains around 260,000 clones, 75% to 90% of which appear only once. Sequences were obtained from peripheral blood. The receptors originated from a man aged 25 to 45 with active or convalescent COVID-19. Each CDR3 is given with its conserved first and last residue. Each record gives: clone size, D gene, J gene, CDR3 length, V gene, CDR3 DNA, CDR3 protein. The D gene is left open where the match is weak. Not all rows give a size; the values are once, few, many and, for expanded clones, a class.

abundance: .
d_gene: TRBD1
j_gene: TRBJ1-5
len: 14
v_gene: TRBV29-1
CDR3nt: TGCAGCGTAGAGACAGGGCAGGGCGATCAGCCCCAGCATTTT
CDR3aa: CSVETGQGDQPQHF

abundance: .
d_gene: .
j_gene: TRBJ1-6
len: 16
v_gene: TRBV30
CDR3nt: TGTGCCTGGAGCCGAGGTGCGCACGAGGAGAATTCACCCCTCCACTTT
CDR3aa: CAWSRGAHEENSPLHF

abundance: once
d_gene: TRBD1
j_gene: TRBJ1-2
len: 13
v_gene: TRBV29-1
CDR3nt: TGCAGCGTTGGGGCGCAGGGGGTCTATGGCTACACCTTC
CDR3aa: CSVGAQGVYGYTF

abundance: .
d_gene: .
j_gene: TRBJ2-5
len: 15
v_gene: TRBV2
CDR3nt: TGTGCCAGCAGTGTCAACAGCATCGCTCAAGAGACCCAGTACTTC
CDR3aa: CASSVNSIAQETQYF

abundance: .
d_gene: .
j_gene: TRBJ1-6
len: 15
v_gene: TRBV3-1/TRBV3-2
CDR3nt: TGTGCCAGCAGCCTATCGCGGCGGGGACCCGCACCCCTCCACTTT
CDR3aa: CASSLSRRGPAPLHF

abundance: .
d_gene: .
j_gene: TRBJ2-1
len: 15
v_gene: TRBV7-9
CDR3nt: TGTGCCAGCAGCCTTGTTCCGGGGTCCTACAATGAGCAGTTCTTC
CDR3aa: CASSLVPGSYNEQFF

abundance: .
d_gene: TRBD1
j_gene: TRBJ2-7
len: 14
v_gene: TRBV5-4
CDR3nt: TGTGCCAGCAGCGCGGACAGGGCGATCTACGAGCAGTACTTC
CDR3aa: CASSADRAIYEQYF

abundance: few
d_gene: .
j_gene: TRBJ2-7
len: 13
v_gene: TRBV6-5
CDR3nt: TGTGCCAGCCAACTACTTACCTACTACGAGCAGTACTTC
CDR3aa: CASQLLTYYEQYF

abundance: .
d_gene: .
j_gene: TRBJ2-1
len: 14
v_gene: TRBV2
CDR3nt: TGTGCCAGCAGTGACGGACTCCTCCCGGGGGAGCAGTTCTTC
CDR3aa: CASSDGLLPGEQFF

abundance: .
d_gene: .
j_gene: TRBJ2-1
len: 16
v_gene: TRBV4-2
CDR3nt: TGTGCCAGCAGCGCAGTCGGACACCTTTCCTACAATGAGCAGTTCTTC
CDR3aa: CASSAVGHLSYNEQFF

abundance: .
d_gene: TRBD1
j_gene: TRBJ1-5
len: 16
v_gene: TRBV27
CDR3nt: TGTGCCAGCAGTTTATTAGGGCAGGGGGCGTCTCAGCCCCAGCATTTT
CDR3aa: CASSLLGQGASQPQHF

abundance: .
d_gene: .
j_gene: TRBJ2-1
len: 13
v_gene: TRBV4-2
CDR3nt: TGTGCCAGCAGCCCCCCGGGGTTCAATGCGCAGTTCTTC
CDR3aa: CASSPPGFNAQFF

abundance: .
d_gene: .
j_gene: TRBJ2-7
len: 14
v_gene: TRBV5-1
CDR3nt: TGCGCCAGCAGCTTGGCCCAGGGCACCTACGAGCAGTACTTC
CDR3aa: CASSLAQGTYEQYF

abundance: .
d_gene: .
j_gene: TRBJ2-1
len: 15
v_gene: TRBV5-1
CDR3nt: TGCGCCAGCAACCAAAATCCGGGTGTAAACAATGAGCAGTTCTTC
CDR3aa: CASNQNPGVNNEQFF

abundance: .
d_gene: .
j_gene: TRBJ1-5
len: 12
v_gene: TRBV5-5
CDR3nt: TGTGCCAGCAGTTTCCAAGGGGAGCCCCAGCATTTT
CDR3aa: CASSFQGEPQHF

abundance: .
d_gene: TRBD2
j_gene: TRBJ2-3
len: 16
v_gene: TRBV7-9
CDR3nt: TGTGCCAGCACCCCTGTGTTGCGGGGGGATCCAGATACGCAGTATTTT
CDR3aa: CASTPVLRGDPDTQYF

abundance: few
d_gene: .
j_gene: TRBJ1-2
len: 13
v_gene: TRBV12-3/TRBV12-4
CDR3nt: TGTGCCAGCAGTCAGGGGTCGTACGGTGGCTACACCTTC
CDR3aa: CASSQGSYGGYTF

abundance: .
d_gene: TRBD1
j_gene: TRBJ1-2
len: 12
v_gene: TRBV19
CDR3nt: TGTGCCACCAAACGCCAGGGGGGTGGCTACACCTTC
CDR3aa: CATKRQGGGYTF

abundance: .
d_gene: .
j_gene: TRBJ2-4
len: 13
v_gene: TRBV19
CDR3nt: TGTGCCAGTAGTATAGAGGCAGAGGACATTCAGTACTTC
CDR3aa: CASSIEAEDIQYF

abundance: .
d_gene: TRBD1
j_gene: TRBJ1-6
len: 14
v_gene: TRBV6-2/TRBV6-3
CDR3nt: TGTGCCAGCAGTTACTTGGACAGGAATTCACCCCTCCACTTT
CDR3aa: CASSYLDRNSPLHF

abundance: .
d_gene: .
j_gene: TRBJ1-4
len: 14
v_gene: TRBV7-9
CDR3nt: TGTGCCAGCAGCTTTGCGGGGGGGAATGAAAAACTGTTTTTT
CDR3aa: CASSFAGGNEKLFF

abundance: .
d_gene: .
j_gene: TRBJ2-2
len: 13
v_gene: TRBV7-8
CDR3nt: TGTGCCAGCAGCTCCGGGACTTATCGGGAGCTGTTTTTT
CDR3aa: CASSSGTYRELFF

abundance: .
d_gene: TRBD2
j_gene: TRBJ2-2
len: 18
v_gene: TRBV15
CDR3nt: TGTGCCACCAGCAGAGATCCGAGTGGACTAGCCGCCTCCGGGGAGCTGTTTTTT
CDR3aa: CATSRDPSGLAASGELFF

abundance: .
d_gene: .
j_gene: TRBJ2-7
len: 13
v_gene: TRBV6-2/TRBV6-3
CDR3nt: TGTGCCAGCAGTTGGGACACAGACTACGAGCAGTACTTC
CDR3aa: CASSWDTDYEQYF

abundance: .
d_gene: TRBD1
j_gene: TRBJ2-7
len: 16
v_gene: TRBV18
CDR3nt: TGTGCCAGCTCAACATCGACGGGACAGGGGGCAAACGAGCAGTACTTC
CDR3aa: CASSTSTGQGANEQYF

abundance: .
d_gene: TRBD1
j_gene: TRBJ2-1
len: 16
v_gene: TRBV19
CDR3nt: TGTGCCACTACCCCAGGGACAGATAGTATTTTCGATGAGCAGTTCTTC
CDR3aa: CATTPGTDSIFDEQFF

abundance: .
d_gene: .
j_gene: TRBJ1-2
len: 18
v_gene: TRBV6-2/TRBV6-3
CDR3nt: TGTGCCAGCAGTCCCCTCGGCTATTATCCGGGGCGGGGCTATGGCTACACCTTC
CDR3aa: CASSPLGYYPGRGYGYTF

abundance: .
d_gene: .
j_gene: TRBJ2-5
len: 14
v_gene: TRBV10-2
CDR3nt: TGCGCCAGCAGTGAGTGGGGCTTGAAAGAGACCCAGTACTTC
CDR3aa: CASSEWGLKETQYF

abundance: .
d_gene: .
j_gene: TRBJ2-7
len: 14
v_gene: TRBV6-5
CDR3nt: TGTGCCAGCAGCCCGGCGGCCGATTCCTACGAGCAGTACTTC
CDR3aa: CASSPAADSYEQYF

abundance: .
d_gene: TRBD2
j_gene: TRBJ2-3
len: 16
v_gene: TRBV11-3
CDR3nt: TGTGCCAGCAGCTCCCGGACTAGCGGGGACACAGATACGCAGTATTTT
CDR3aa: CASSSRTSGDTDTQYF

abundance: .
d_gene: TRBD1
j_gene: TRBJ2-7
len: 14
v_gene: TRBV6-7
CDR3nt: TGTGCCAGCAGTTACTCACAGGGGGGATACGAGCAGTACTTC
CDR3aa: CASSYSQGGYEQYF

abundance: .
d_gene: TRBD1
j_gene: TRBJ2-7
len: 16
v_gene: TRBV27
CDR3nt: TGTGCCAGCAGTCCGACAGGGACATCAAACTCCTACGAGCAGTACTTC
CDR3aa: CASSPTGTSNSYEQYF

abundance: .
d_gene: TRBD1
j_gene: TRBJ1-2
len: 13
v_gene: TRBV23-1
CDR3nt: TGCGCCAGCAGGCCACAGGGGGACTATGGCTACACCTTC
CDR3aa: CASRPQGDYGYTF

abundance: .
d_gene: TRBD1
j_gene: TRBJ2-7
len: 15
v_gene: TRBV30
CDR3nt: TGTGCCTGGAGTGTAAGCCAGGGGGCAGGCTACGAGCAGTACTTC
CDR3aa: CAWSVSQGAGYEQYF

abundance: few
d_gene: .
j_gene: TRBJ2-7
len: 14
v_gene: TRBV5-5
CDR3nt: TGTGCCAGCACCCCCGCGGGGGCTATCTACGAGCAGTACTTC
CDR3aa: CASTPAGAIYEQYF

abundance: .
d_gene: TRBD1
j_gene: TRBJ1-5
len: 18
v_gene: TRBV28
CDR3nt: TGTGCCAGCAGTTTACCAGTGACAGGGGGCCGGGGCAATCAGCCCCAGCATTTT
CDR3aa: CASSLPVTGGRGNQPQHF

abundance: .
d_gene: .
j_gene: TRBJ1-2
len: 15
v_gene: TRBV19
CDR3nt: TGTGCCAGTAGTAACCAAAAGCGACCGGCTACTCCCTACACCTTC
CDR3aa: CASSNQKRPATPYTF

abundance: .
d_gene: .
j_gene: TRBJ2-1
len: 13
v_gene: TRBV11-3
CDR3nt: TGTGCCAGCAGCTCATTACACGGGAATGAGCAGTTCTTC
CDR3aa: CASSSLHGNEQFF